A single sample is the source of the 6 T cell receptor beta chains below, sequenced in a study of identical twins. TCRdb analysed the 5' RACE reads with MiXCR anew, one entry per CDR3 protein. This table has 1.5 million to 2 million distinct CDR3 sequences, roughly a third appearing once. The specimen sequenced was cord blood. The receptors stem from a newborn girl in good health.

This clonotype has a handful of counts. The chain recombines TRBV27 with TRBJ2-1; 7 bases fit TRBD2. Per germline, CDR1 MNHEY and CDR2 SMNVEV (reference sequence). The CDR3 covers 15 residues. Trimming took 6 bases from V and 4 from J; bases not matched to a gene: 9. The DNA for the CDR3 is TGTGCCAGCAGCTTAGGACTAGGGAAGTACAATGAGCAGTTCTTC. It translates to CASSLGLGKYNEQFF.

The chain recombines TRBV6-1 with TRBJ2-5; 9 bases are shared with TRBD2. This CDR3 contains 17 residues. The J segment lost 11 bases and the V segment lost 6 bases, leaving 22 bases of the junction unmatched. From germline, CDR1 is MNHNS and CDR2 SASEGT. The CDR3 protein is CASSGIRGSGLANEQYF. The CDR3 nucleotides are TGTGCCAGCAGCGGAATCAGGGGGTCAGGACTAGCGAATGAGCAGTACTTC.

This sequence joins TRBV6-5 and TRBJ2-3; D assignment may be TRBD1 or TRBD2 (5 bases each). Between the trimmed V and J ends, which lost 1 base and 2 bases, there was a span of 19 bases. CDR3 length: 18 amino acids. Germline assignment: CDR1 MNHEY and CDR2 SVGAGI. CDR3 bases: TGTGCCAGCAGTTACTGGCCCTTCGGGGACGGATCCACAGATACGCAGTATTTT. Its translation: CASSYWPFGDGSTDTQYF.

In this sample, this clonotype turned up a few times. This sequence joins TRBV5-6 and TRBJ2-7; 10 positions agree with TRBD2. The CDR3 runs 15 residues. The germline gives CDR1 SGHDT, CDR2 YYEEEE. Germline trimming cut 0 bases from V and 6 bases from J; bases unmatched to any gene: 6. The CDR3 DNA reads TGTGCCAGCAGCTTGGGACTAGCGGGTTCTGGCGAGCAGTACTTC. Translated, it gives CASSLGLAGSGEQYF.

This clonotype turned up a few times. The chain combines TRBV3-1 with TRBJ1-2; D not certain. The CDR3 is 15 amino acids. Trimming left V 1 base short and J 6 bases short, with 15 bases between. From germline, CDR1 is LGHDT and CDR2 YNNKEL (reference sequence). In DNA form, the CDR3 reads TGTGCCAGCAGCCAAGGGCGGGGTATAAGGAATGGCTACACCTTC. The encoded protein is CASSQGRGIRNGYTF.

In its sample, this clonotype was seen a few times. J is TRBJ2-7 and V is TRBV7-9; 11 positions match TRBD2. Germline V gene sequence: CDR1 SEHNR, CDR2 FQNEAQ (reference sequence). This CDR3 is 16 amino acids long. V trimming: 1 base; J trimming: 3 bases; junction bases outside the gene matches: 5. The CDR3 reads CASSLEVGTSGYEQYF. The CDR3 coding sequence is TGTGCCAGCAGCTTAGAGGTAGGGACTAGCGGCTACGAGCAGTACTTC.